The TCR beta chain described here comes from a study of STAT5B mutations in CD4+ large granular lymphocyte leukemia. The V and J ends lost 1 base and 2 bases respectively, with 18 bases between them. Germline loops: CDR1 GTSNPN, CDR2 SVGIG (reference sequence). The CDR3 runs to 16 residues. Here immunoSEQ multiplex PCR was the method, and the copy in TCRdb shows in-frame clones only, minus some. Found here are 3,000 to 4,500 clones, 85% of them singletons; the top ten hold 2% to 3%. As concerns this clone: Its antigen remains unknown.

General study findings and limits: 8/27 top patient clones versus 2/35 control clones were TRBV06-family.

This TCR derives from a human donor in good health. This chain connects TRBV30 to TRBJ2-7, with D possibly being TRBD1 (6 bases). Material for sequencing was CD4+ T cells from blood buffy coats. The CDR3 region has the DNA TGTGCCTGGAGTGCCCTACAGGGTACACTACCCTACGAGCAGTACTTC. This encodes CAWSALQGTLPYEQYF.